This record covers a single T cell receptor (beta chain). Germline values: CDR1 SGHVS, CDR2 FQNEAQ. This CDR3 has 17 residues. Deletions cut 2 bases from V and 2 bases from J, with 17 bases between. The table came from immunoSEQ multiplex PCR; TCRdb's copy has only in-frame clones and leaves some out. The data show 200,000 to 250,000 clones, approximately 90% seen once. The data originate from a study of blood T cell repertoires in COVID-19. Overall study context: Material from acute and convalescent COVID-19 was sourced from the United States, Italy and Spain.

Individuals aged roughly 18 to 95 years were recruited from 24 US areas. Cohort 3 recovery required two negative PCRs, clearance, or symptom resolution. This sequence joins TRBV7-8 and TRBJ2-3; tentatively, D is TRBD2 (6 bases). This TCR derives from a woman under 40 who had recovered from COVID-19. The sample comprised PBMCs or T cells enriched from blood (not recorded which). The DNA for the CDR3 is TGTGCCAGCAGCTTAAGAGTAGCGGCCACCTCCACAGATACGCAGTATTTT. The encoded protein is CASSLRVAATSTDTQYF.